A selection of T cell receptor beta chains follows, all from one sample in a study of blood T cell repertoires in COVID-19. The table came from immunoSEQ multiplex PCR; TCRdb's copy has only in-frame clones and leaves some out. The data contain around 83,000 clones, 85% to 90% of them singletons. Sequenced material: peripheral blood. These receptors were collected from a man older than 75 with active or convalescent COVID-19. Both conserved end residues are part of each CDR3. Each record gives: D gene, V gene, J gene, CDR3 protein. D genes are given only for firm matches.

d_gene: .
v_gene: TRBV6-5
j_gene: TRBJ1-1
CDR3aa: CASSYTGWRTTEAFF

d_gene: TRBD1
v_gene: TRBV3-1/TRBV3-2
j_gene: TRBJ2-5
CDR3aa: CASSQGTGALLETQYF

d_gene: TRBD1
v_gene: TRBV19
j_gene: TRBJ2-2
CDR3aa: CASSADRYTGELFF

d_gene: .
v_gene: TRBV5-1
j_gene: TRBJ2-6
CDR3aa: CASSIPGDSGANVLTF

d_gene: .
v_gene: TRBV19
j_gene: TRBJ2-5
CDR3aa: CASSWGRAQETQYF

d_gene: TRBD2
v_gene: TRBV6-1
j_gene: TRBJ2-3
CDR3aa: CASSETRLAGEVTQYF

d_gene: TRBD1
v_gene: TRBV2
j_gene: TRBJ2-5
CDR3aa: CASSPAGGFSETQYF

d_gene: .
v_gene: TRBV5-1
j_gene: TRBJ1-4
CDR3aa: CASSPGTPVNEKLFF

d_gene: .
v_gene: TRBV5-8
j_gene: TRBJ2-3
CDR3aa: CASSLRVGTDTQYF

d_gene: TRBD2
v_gene: TRBV24-1
j_gene: TRBJ2-1
CDR3aa: CATSDPRLAGAYNEQFF

d_gene: .
v_gene: TRBV19
j_gene: TRBJ1-1
CDR3aa: CASSQSGRMNTEAFF

d_gene: .
v_gene: TRBV29-1
j_gene: TRBJ1-1
CDR3aa: CSVERRLNTEAFF

d_gene: TRBD2
v_gene: TRBV9
j_gene: TRBJ2-1
CDR3aa: CASSVVLAGLNEQFF

d_gene: TRBD1
v_gene: TRBV5-4
j_gene: TRBJ1-1
CDR3aa: CASSIGQVGTEAFF

d_gene: TRBD1
v_gene: TRBV18
j_gene: TRBJ1-5
CDR3aa: CASSPLAVTGGNPPQHF

d_gene: .
v_gene: TRBV7-2
j_gene: TRBJ2-3
CDR3aa: CASSPSTDTQYF

d_gene: TRBD1
v_gene: TRBV19
j_gene: TRBJ2-1
CDR3aa: CASTPSRQGINEQFF

d_gene: .
v_gene: TRBV7-9
j_gene: TRBJ1-2
CDR3aa: CASSLAGVTYGYTF

d_gene: .
v_gene: TRBV18
j_gene: TRBJ2-1
CDR3aa: CASSPPNSGSSYNEQFF

d_gene: .
v_gene: TRBV7-2
j_gene: TRBJ2-2
CDR3aa: CASSIRAGTGELFF

d_gene: .
v_gene: TRBV4-1
j_gene: TRBJ1-5
CDR3aa: CASSPTGSQPQHF

d_gene: .
v_gene: TRBV5-6
j_gene: TRBJ1-6
CDR3aa: CASSRSPRINSPLHF

d_gene: .
v_gene: TRBV5-1
j_gene: TRBJ2-3
CDR3aa: CASSRGTSTDTQYF

d_gene: .
v_gene: TRBV7-9
j_gene: TRBJ1-4
CDR3aa: CASSLGGSSEKLFF

d_gene: .
v_gene: TRBV30
j_gene: TRBJ1-6
CDR3aa: CAWSVSFTGSPLHF

d_gene: TRBD1
v_gene: TRBV5-1
j_gene: TRBJ2-2
CDR3aa: CASSGGQGYTGELFF

d_gene: .
v_gene: TRBV24-1
j_gene: TRBJ2-3
CDR3aa: CATKSGVVTDTQYF

d_gene: TRBD1
v_gene: TRBV5-4
j_gene: TRBJ1-2
CDR3aa: CASSWDRGVYGYTF

d_gene: .
v_gene: TRBV6-5
j_gene: TRBJ1-6
CDR3aa: CASRRGTNSPLHF

d_gene: .
v_gene: TRBV24-1
j_gene: TRBJ2-1
CDR3aa: CATSDLVGPQFF

d_gene: .
v_gene: TRBV19
j_gene: TRBJ1-3
CDR3aa: CASSILAGTSGNTIYF

d_gene: .
v_gene: TRBV10-2
j_gene: TRBJ2-5
CDR3aa: CASSGQQQETQYF

d_gene: .
v_gene: TRBV3-1/TRBV3-2
j_gene: TRBJ1-2
CDR3aa: CASSQDWRQNYGYTF

d_gene: TRBD1
v_gene: TRBV28
j_gene: TRBJ1-5
CDR3aa: CASGTGNQPQHF